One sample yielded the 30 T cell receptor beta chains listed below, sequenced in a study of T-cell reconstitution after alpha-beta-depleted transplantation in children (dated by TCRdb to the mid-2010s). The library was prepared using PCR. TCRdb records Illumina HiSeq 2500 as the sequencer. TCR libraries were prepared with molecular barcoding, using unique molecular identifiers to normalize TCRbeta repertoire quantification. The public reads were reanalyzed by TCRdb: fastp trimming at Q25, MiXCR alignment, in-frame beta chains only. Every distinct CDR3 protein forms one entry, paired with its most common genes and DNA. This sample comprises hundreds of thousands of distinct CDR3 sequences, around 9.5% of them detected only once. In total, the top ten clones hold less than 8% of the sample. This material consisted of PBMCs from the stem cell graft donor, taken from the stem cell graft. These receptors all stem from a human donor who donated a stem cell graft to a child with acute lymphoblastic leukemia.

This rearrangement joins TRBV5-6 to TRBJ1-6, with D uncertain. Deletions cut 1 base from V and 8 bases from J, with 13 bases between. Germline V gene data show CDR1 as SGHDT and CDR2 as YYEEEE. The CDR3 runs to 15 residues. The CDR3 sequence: CASSLTATVDSPLHF. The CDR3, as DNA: TGTGCCAGCAGCTTGACAGCCACTGTGGATTCACCCCTCCACTTT.

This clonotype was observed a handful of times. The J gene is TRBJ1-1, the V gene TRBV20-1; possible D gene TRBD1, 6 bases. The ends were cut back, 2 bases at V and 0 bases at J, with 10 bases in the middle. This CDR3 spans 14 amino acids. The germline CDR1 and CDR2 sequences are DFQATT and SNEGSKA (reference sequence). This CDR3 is CSARIGQMNTEAFF. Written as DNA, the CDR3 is TGCAGTGCTAGAATTGGACAGATGAACACTGAAGCTTTCTTT.

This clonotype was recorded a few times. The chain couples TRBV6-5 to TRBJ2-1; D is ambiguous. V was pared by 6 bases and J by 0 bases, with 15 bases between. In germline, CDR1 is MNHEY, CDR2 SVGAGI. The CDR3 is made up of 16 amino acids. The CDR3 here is CASSRGDPSSYNEQFF. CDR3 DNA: TGTGCCAGCAGCCGAGGAGATCCCAGCTCCTACAATGAGCAGTTCTTC.

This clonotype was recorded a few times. In DNA, the CDR3 is TGTGCCAGCAGCCCAGGACAGTATCAAGAGACCCAGTACTTC. Amino acids: CASSPGQYQETQYF. The chain couples TRBV7-2 to TRBJ2-5, with a tentative D call TRBD1 (6 bases). The CDR3 contains 14 residues. V was shortened by 5 bases and J by 2 bases, with 12 bases between the two germline ends. Germline V gene sequence: CDR1 SGHTA, CDR2 FQGNSA. Full variable domain (rest looked up from reference TRBV7-2 and TRBJ2-5): GAGVSQSPSNKVTEKGKDVELRCDPISGHTALYWYRQSLGQGLEFLIYFQGNSAPDKSGLPSDRFSAERTGGSVSTLTIQRTQQEDSAVYLCASSPGQYQETQYFGPGTRLLVL.

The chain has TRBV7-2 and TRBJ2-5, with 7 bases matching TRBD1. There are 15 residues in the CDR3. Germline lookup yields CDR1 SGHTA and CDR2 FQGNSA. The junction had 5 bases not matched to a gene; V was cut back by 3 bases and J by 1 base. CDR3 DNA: TGTGCCAGCAGCTTCGGGGACAGACCCCAAGAGACCCAGTACTTC. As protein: CASSFGDRPQETQYF.

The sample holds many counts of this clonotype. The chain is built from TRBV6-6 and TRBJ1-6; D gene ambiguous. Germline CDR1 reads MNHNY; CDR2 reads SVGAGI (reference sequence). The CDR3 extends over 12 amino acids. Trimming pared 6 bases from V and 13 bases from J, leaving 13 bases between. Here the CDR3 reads CASRVSGEPLHF. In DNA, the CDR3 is TGTGCCAGCAGAGTCTCGGGTGAGCCCCTCCACTTT.

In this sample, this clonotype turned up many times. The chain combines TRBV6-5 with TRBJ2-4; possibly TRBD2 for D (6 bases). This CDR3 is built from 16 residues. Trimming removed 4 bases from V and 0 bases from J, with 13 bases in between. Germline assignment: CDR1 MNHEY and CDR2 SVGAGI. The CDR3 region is CASSSAAGLAKNIQYF. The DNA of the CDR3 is TGTGCCAGCAGTTCCGCGGCGGGACTAGCCAAAAACATTCAGTACTTC.

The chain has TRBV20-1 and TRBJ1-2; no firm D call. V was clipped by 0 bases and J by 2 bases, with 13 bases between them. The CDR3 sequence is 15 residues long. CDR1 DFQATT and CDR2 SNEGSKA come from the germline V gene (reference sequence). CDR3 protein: CSARDLREVNYGYTF. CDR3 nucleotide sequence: TGCAGTGCTAGAGATCTCCGTGAGGTGAACTATGGCTACACCTTC.

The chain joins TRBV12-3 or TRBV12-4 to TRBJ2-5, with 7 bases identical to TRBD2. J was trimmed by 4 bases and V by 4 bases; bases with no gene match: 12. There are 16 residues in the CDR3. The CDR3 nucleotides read TGTGCCAGCAGTTCTGCGGCGAGCGGGGCTTTAGAGACCCAGTACTTC. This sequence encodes CASSSAASGALETQYF.

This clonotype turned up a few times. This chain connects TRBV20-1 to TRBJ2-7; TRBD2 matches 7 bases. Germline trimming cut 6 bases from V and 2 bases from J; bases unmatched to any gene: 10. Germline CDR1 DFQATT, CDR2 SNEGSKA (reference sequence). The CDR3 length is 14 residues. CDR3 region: CSAGSGLLTYEQYF. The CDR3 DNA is TGCAGTGCCGGGTCGGGACTACTAACCTACGAGCAGTACTTC.

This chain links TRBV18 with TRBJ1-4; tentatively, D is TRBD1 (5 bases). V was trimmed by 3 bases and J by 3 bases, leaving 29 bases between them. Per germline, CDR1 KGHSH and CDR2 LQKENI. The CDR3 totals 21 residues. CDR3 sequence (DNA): TGTGCCAGCTCACCCAGTTTCGGAGGCGACAGTTTAAGGCCTTCTAATGAAAAACTGTTTTTT. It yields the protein CASSPSFGGDSLRPSNEKLFF.

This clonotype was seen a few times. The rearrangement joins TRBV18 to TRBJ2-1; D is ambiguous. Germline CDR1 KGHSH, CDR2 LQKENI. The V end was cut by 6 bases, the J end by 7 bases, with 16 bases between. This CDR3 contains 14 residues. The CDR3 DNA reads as TGTGCCAGCTCGTCCCCGGGCAGGTGGAATGAGCAGTTCTTC. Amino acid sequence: CASSSPGRWNEQFF.

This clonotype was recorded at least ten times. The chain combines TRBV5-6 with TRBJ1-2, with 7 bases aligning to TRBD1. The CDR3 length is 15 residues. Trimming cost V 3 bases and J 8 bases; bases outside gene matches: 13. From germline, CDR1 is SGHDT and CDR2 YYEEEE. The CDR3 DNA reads TGTGCCAGCAGCTGGACAACCCCGGACAGGTCGGGCTACACCTTC. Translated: CASSWTTPDRSGYTF.

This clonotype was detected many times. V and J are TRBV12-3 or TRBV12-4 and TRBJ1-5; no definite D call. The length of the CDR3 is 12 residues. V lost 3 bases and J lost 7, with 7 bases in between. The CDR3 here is CASSLSGQPQHF. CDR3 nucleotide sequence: TGTGCCAGCAGTTTGAGTGGGCAGCCCCAGCATTTT.

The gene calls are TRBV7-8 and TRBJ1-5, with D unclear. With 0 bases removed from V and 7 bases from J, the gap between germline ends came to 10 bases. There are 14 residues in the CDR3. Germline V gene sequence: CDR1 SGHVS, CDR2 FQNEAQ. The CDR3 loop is CASSLARAPQPQHF. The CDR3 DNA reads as TGTGCCAGCAGCTTAGCGCGGGCCCCCCAGCCCCAGCATTTT.

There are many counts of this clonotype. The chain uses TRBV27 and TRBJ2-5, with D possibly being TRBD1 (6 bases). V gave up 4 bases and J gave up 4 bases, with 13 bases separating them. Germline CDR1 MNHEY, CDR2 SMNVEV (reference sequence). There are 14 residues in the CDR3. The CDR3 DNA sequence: TGTGCCAGCAGTTATCTGGACAGCCGAGAGACCCAGTACTTC. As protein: CASSYLDSRETQYF.

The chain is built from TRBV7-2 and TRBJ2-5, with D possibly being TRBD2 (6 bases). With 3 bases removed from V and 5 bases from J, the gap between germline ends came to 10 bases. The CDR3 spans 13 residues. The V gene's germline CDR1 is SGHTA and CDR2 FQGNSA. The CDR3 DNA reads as TGTGCCAGCAGCTTGCGGGGCTCGGAGACCCAGTACTTC. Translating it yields CASSLRGSETQYF.

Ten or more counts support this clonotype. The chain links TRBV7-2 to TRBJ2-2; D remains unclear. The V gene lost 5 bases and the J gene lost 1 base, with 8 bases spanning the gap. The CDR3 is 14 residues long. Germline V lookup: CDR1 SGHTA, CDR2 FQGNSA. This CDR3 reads CASSRDWNTGELFF. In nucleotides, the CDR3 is TGTGCCAGCAGCCGAGACTGGAACACCGGGGAGCTGTTTTTT.

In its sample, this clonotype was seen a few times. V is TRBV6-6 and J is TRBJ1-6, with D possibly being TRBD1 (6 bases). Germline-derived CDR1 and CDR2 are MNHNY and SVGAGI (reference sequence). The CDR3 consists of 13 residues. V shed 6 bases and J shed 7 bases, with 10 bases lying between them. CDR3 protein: CASSITGNSPLHF. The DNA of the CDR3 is TGTGCCAGCAGCATTACAGGGAATTCACCCCTCCACTTT.

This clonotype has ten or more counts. CDR3 nucleotide sequence: TGCAGCGTTGAGACCAGGGATGGCTACACCTTC. Translating it yields CSVETRDGYTF. This chain connects TRBV29-1 to TRBJ1-2; D may be TRBD1 (5 bases). The length of the CDR3 is 11 residues. Germline assignment: CDR1 SQVTM and CDR2 ANQGSEA. V lost 3 bases and J 6 bases, leaving 8 bases between the germline ends. The entire variable domain, with the rest obtained from reference TRBV29-1 and TRBJ1-2, is as follows: SAVISQKPSRDICQRGTSLTIQCQVDSQVTMMFWYRQQPGQSLTLIATANQGSEATYESGFVIDKFPISRPNLTFSTLTVSNMSPEDSSIYLCSVETRDGYTFGSGTRLTVV.

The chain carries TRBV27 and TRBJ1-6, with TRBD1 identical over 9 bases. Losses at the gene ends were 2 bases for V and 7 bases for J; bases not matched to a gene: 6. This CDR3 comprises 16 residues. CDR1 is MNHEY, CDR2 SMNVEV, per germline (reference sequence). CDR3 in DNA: TGTGCCAGCAGTTTACAACTAGGACAGGGGAATTCACCCCTCCACTTT. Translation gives CASSLQLGQGNSPLHF.

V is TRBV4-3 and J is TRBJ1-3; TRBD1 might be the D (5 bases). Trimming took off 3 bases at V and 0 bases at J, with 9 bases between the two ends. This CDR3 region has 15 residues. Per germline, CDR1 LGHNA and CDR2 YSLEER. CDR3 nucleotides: TGCGCCAGCAGCCAGGGGCGGAACTCTGGAAACACCATATATTTT. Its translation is CASSQGRNSGNTIYF.

In nucleotides, the CDR3 is TGCGCCAGCAGCCCTCCGGACAGGGGTGAGCAGTTCTTC. Residues: CASSPPDRGEQFF. The chain is built from TRBV5-1 and TRBJ2-1, with 9 bases fitting TRBD1. V lost 4 bases and J lost 9; bases outside the gene matches: 5. The CDR3 runs to 13 residues. Germline V gene data show CDR1 as SGHRS and CDR2 as YFSETQ.

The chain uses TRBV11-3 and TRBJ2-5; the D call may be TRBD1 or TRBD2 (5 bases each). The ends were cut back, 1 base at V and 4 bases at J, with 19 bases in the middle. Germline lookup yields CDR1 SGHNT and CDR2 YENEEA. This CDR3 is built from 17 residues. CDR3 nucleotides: TGTGCCAGCAGCTTAGGCCCCGGGTCCCCGAGGGGAGAGACCCAGTACTTC. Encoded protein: CASSLGPGSPRGETQYF.

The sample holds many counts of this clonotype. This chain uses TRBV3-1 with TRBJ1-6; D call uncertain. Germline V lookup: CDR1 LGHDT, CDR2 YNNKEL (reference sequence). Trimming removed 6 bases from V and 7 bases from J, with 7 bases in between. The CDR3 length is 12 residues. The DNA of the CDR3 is TGTGCCAGCAGTACCTCAAATTCACCCCTCCACTTT. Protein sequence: CASSTSNSPLHF.

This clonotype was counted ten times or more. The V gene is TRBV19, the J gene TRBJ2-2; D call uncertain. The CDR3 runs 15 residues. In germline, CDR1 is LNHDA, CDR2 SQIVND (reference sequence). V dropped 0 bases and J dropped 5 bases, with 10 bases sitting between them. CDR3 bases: TGTGCCAGTAGTATAGAACAGAGAATGACCGGGGAGCTGTTTTTT. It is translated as CASSIEQRMTGELFF.

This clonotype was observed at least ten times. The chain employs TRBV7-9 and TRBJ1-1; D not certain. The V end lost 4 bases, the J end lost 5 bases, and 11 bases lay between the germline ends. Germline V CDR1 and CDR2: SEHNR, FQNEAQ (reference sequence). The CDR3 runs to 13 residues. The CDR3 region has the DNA TGTGCCAGCAGCTGGGGAGAAGGGACTGAAGCTTTCTTT. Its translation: CASSWGEGTEAFF. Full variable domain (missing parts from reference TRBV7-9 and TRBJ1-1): DTGVSQNPRHKITKRGQNVTFRCDPISEHNRLYWYRQTLGQGPEFLTYFQNEAQLEKSRLLSDRFSAERPKGSFSTLEIQRTEQGDSAMYLCASSWGEGTEAFFGQGTRLTVV.

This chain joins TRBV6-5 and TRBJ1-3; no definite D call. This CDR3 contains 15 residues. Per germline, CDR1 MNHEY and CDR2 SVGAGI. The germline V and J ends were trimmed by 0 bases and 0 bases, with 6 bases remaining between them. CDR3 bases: TGTGCCAGCAGTTACTCGGCCGGCTCTGGAAACACCATATATTTT. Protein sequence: CASSYSAGSGNTIYF.

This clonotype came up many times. CDR3 amino acids: CASSVVPGGTTGSGELFF. Here the CDR3 DNA reads TGTGCCAGCAGCGTAGTGCCAGGTGGAACAACCGGTAGCGGGGAGCTGTTTTTT. J is TRBJ2-2 and V is TRBV9; D unresolved. Trimming took off 0 bases at V and 7 bases at J, with 22 bases between the two ends. This CDR3 has 18 residues. Germline V gene sequence: CDR1 SGDLS, CDR2 YYNGEE.

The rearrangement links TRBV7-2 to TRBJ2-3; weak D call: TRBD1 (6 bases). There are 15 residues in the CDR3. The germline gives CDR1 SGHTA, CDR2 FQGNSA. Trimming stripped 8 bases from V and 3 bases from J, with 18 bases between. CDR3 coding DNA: TGTGCCAGCCAACCGACGGGGCAGGGGACAGATACGCAGTATTTT. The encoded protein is CASQPTGQGTDTQYF. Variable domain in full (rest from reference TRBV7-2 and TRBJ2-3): GAGVSQSPSNKVTEKGKDVELRCDPISGHTALYWYRQSLGQGLEFLIYFQGNSAPDKSGLPSDRFSAERTGGSVSTLTIQRTQQEDSAVYLCASQPTGQGTDTQYFGPGTRLTVL.